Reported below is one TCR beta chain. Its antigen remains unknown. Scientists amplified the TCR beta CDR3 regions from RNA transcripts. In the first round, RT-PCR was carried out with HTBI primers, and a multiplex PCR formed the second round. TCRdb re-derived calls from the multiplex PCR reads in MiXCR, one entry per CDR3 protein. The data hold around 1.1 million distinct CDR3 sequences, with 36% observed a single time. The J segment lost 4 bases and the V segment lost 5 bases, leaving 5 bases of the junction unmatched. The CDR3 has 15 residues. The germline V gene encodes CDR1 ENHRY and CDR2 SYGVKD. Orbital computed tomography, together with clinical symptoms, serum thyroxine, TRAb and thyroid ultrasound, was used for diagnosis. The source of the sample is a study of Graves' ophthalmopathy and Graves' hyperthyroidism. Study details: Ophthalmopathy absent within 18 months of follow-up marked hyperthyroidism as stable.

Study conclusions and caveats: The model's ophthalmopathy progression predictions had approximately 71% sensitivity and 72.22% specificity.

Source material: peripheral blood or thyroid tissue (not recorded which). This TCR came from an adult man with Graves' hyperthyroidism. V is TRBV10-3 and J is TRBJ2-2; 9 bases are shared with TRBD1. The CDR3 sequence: CAISRDRASTGELFF. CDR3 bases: TGTGCCATCAGTCGGGACAGGGCGAGCACCGGGGAGCTGTTTTTT.